This TCR beta chain was sequenced in a study of human T cells and chemical hapten exposure. Study context: Patients, predominantly female, presented with alopecia areata, totalis or universalis. Notes on the study in general: No change in TCRs above 1 in 1000 frequency was produced by DPC sensitization.

Unique molecular identifiers were linked by the library to individual cDNA molecules. TCRdb used MiXCR to reprocess the RACE reads, holding one entry per CDR3 protein. In the table there are fewer than 85,000 distinct CDR3 sequences, about a tenth of which are singletons. The CDR3 length is 15 residues. In germline, CDR1 is MNHEY, CDR2 SVGEGT. V lost 5 bases to trimming and J lost 2 bases, with 13 bases between them. As for time point: patch test 2, 6 weeks after DPC sensitization. Treatment noted: therapeutic diphenylcyclopropenone sensitization with weekly scalp DPC. Sequencing started from total RNA isolated from unfractionated whole blood. Of note for this clonotype: No antigen is known for it.

The chain combines TRBV6-2 or TRBV6-3 with TRBJ1-5, with D uncertain. The sequenced sample was whole blood, obtained in connection with sensitization to the hapten diphenylcyclopropenone (DPC). The receptor was isolated from a woman aged 30 to 39 with alopecia areata. Some clones in this sample may be carry-over from other donors' samples. Here the CDR3 DNA reads TGTGCCAGCAGTGCCCAGAGCAATGGCAATCAGCCCCAGCATTTT. It encodes CASSAQSNGNQPQHF.